One and the same sample provided the 17 T cell receptor beta chains below, sequenced in a study of T cell clonality in common variable immunodeficiency. The protocol was immunoSEQ multiplex PCR, while the TCRdb copy is restricted to in-frame clones and leaves out a portion. Recorded here are about 29,000 clones, none singletons. The source material was peripheral blood mononuclear cells. The receptor set was obtained from a person aged 18 to 75 in good health.

This clone was detected ten times or more. The read stops 3 residues short of the end of the CDR3; the missing end is completed from the germline J gene. The genes are TRBV5-4 and TRBJ2-7; D is unresolved. Deletions cut 4 bases from V and 1 base from J, with 9 bases between. CDR3 size: 13 residues. CDR1 and CDR2 (germline): SGHNT, YYREEE (reference sequence). Incomplete CDR3 DNA: TGTGCCAGCAGCCGGGTCCATTCCTACGAG. Its protein is CASSRVHSYE. The whole CDR3 reads CASSRVHSYEQYF. Drawing the rest from reference TRBV5-4 and TRBJ2-7, the complete variable domain is ETGVTQSPTHLIKTRGQQVTLRCSSQSGHNTVSWYQQALGQGPQFIFQYYREEENGRGNFPPRFSGLQFPNYSSELNVNALELDDSALYLCASSRVHSYEQYFGPGTRLTVT.

The sample holds many counts of this clone. The read finishes 3 residues shy of the CDR3 end, and the germline J gene is used to complete it. The chain joins TRBV5-1 to TRBJ2-3, with a possible D match to TRBD1 (6 bases). Trimming took off 0 bases at V and 0 bases at J, with 8 bases between the two ends. This CDR3 region has 15 residues. From germline, CDR1 is SGHRS and CDR2 YFSETQ. The CDR3 sequence is CASSLGGQSTDTQYF. The CDR3 bases that were read are TGCGCCAGCAGCTTGGGTGGACAGAGCACAGATACG.

This clone was seen repeatedly, ten times or more. The read comes to an end 3 residues before the CDR3 does, leaving the germline J gene to fill in the end. The chain recombines TRBV19 with TRBJ2-5; 9 bases map to TRBD1. The CDR3 length is 15 residues. Germline V gene sequence: CDR1 LNHDA, CDR2 SQIVND (reference sequence). The junction had 10 bases not matched to a gene; V was cut back by 7 bases and J by 4 bases. Incomplete CDR3 DNA: TGTGCCAGTAACCCCTCGGGACAGGGAGGAGAGACC. This codes for CASNPSGQGGET. The whole CDR3 protein is CASNPSGQGGETQYF.

This clone was seen many times. The read halts 3 residues ahead of the CDR3 end, with the missing end drawn from the germline J gene. The chain uses TRBV2 and TRBJ1-4; TRBD1 agrees at 9 bases. From germline, CDR1 is SNHLY and CDR2 FYNNEI. There are 14 residues in the CDR3. Losses at the gene ends were 8 bases for V and 1 base for J; bases not matched to a gene: 2. The sequenced CDR3 bases are TGTGCCAGCGGACAGGGGCTAACTAATGAAAAA. It encodes CASGQGLTNEK. From start to end, the CDR3 is CASGQGLTNEKLFF.

This clone was counted many times. The read comes to an end 3 residues before the CDR3 does, leaving the germline J gene to fill in the end. The chain combines TRBV18 with TRBJ1-2; tentatively, D is TRBD1 (5 bases). Germline CDR1 and CDR2: KGHSH and LQKENI. The CDR3 totals 14 residues. Trimming stripped 0 bases from V and 0 bases from J, with 5 bases between. The CDR3 here is CASSPPTANYGYTF. The part of the CDR3 DNA that was read is TGTGCCAGCTCACCACCGACAGCTAACTATGGC.

This clone was picked up many times. The read ends 3 residues before the CDR3 terminus; that terminus is restored from the germline J gene. V and J are TRBV7-9 and TRBJ2-2; possible D gene TRBD2, 6 bases. V lost 5 bases and J 5 bases, leaving 12 bases between the germline ends. There are 14 residues in the CDR3. CDR1 is SEHNR, CDR2 FQNEAQ, per germline (reference sequence). This CDR3 reads CASSGVAETGELFF. CDR3 bases read: TGTGCCAGCAGCGGGGTAGCGGAGACCGGGGAG.

This clone was seen many times. The CDR3 is cut off 3 residues early in the read; its end comes from the germline J gene. V gene TRBV5-1 combines with J gene TRBJ2-2, with 12 bases identical to TRBD2. Germline values: CDR1 SGHRS, CDR2 YFSETQ. CDR3 length: 17 residues. The V and J ends lost 3 bases and 7 bases, in that order; junction bases with no gene match: 10. The DNA read from the CDR3 is TGCGCCAGCAGCTCCAGCCGGACTAGCGGGACAAACGGGGAG. It specifies CASSSSRTSGTNGE. The full-length CDR3 reads as CASSSSRTSGTNGELFF.

The sample holds many counts of this clone. The read finishes 3 residues shy of the CDR3 end, and the germline J gene is used to complete it. The chain recombines TRBV20-1 with TRBJ2-1, with a weak D call TRBD2 (6 bases). V was pared by 5 bases and J by 5 bases, with 19 bases between. CDR1 and CDR2 (germline): DFQATT, SNEGSKA (reference sequence). This CDR3 has 15 residues. The CDR3 is CSAGPPQAGNNEQFF. The CDR3 DNA, read in part, is TGCAGTGCTGGCCCCCCTCAAGCGGGTAACAATGAG.

This clone was seen at least ten times. The read halts 3 residues ahead of the CDR3 end, with the missing end drawn from the germline J gene. The gene calls are TRBV20-1 and TRBJ2-3, with 8 bases aligning to TRBD1. With V trimmed by 2 bases and J by 3 bases, 1 base remained unmatched. CDR1 and CDR2 from the germline V gene are DFQATT and SNEGSKA (reference sequence). The CDR3 runs 13 residues. The sequenced part of the CDR3 DNA is TGCAGTGCTAGACAGGGGGCGACAGATACG. This gives the protein CSARQGATDT. The CDR3 as a whole reads CSARQGATDTQYF.

To note about this clone: Read sequence stops 3 residues before the CDR3 end, and the germline J gene provides the missing end. Other DNA sequences in this specimen translate into the identical CDR3. The chain recombines TRBV30 with TRBJ1-2; 7 positions agree with TRBD1. Germline-derived CDR1 and CDR2 are GTSNPN and SVGIG (reference sequence). The CDR3 length is 14 residues. Trimming removed 8 bases from V and 4 bases from J; junction bases left unmatched: 13. CDR3 DNA, as far as it was read: TGTGCCGGAACACCTGGGACAGCCATCTATGGC. This translates into CAGTPGTAIYG. Given in full, the CDR3 is CAGTPGTAIYGYTF. Together with reference TRBV30 and TRBJ1-2, the CDR3 gives the full variable domain: SQTIHQWPATLVQPVGSPLSLECTVEGTSNPNLYWYRQAAGRGLQLLFYSVGIGQISSEVPQNLSASRPQDRQFILSSKKLLLSDSGFYLCAGTPGTAIYGYTFGSGTRLTVV.

This clone was observed a few times. The CDR3 end is not reached by the read, which stops 3 residues before it; the germline J gene fills it in. The chain couples TRBV19 to TRBJ1-1, with D uncertain. Deletions cut 0 bases from V and 2 bases from J, with 25 bases between. In germline, CDR1 is LNHDA, CDR2 SQIVND (reference sequence). This CDR3 comprises 20 residues. The CDR3 DNA, read in part, is TGTGCCAGTAGTATAGATCTGAAAGCAGACTCTCCATCAATTAACACTGAA. It codes for CASSIDLKADSPSINTE. The entire CDR3 is CASSIDLKADSPSINTEAFF.

The sample holds many counts of this clone. The read comes to an end 3 residues before the CDR3 does, leaving the germline J gene to fill in the end. The chain is built from TRBV10-3 and TRBJ2-3; TRBD2 agrees at 9 bases. The CDR3 sequence is 13 residues long. The junction had 4 bases not matched to a gene; V was cut back by 8 bases and J by 4 bases. Germline V gene sequence: CDR1 ENHRY, CDR2 SYGVKD. The CDR3 protein is CAIRSGSADTQYF. CDR3 DNA, as far as it was read: TGTGCCATCCGTAGCGGGAGTGCAGATACG.

This clone was seen repeatedly, ten times or more. The read finishes 3 residues shy of the CDR3 end, and the germline J gene is used to complete it. The chain joins TRBV7-9 to TRBJ1-3; perhaps TRBD1 as D (5 bases). CDR3 size: 14 residues. CDR1 and CDR2 from the germline V gene are SEHNR and FQNEAQ (reference sequence). V lost 3 bases and J 6 bases, leaving 12 bases between the germline ends. The CDR3 DNA, read in part, is TGTGCCAGCAGCTTCGGGGGAACAGTAAACACC. Residues: CASSFGGTVNT. The entire CDR3 protein is CASSFGGTVNTIYF.

This clone was detected only a few times. The missing CDR3 end, 3 residues past where the read stops, is filled in from the germline J gene. The chain has TRBV30 and TRBJ1-2; TRBD1 aligns across 12 bases. Trimming cost V 5 bases and J 7 bases; bases outside gene matches: 8. This CDR3 region has 14 residues. The V gene's germline CDR1 is GTSNPN and CDR2 SVGIG (reference sequence). The CDR3 DNA, read in part, is TGTGCCTGGGGGCCGGGACAGGGGGCTAGTGGC. Amino acid sequence: CAWGPGQGASG. The complete CDR3 sequence is CAWGPGQGASGYTF. Looking up the rest from reference TRBV30 and TRBJ1-2 gives the full variable domain: SQTIHQWPATLVQPVGSPLSLECTVEGTSNPNLYWYRQAAGRGLQLLFYSVGIGQISSEVPQNLSASRPQDRQFILSSKKLLLSDSGFYLCAWGPGQGASGYTFGSGTRLTVV.

Ten or more counts support this clone. The observed sequence ends 3 residues before the CDR3 terminus, with the missing tail filled in from the germline J gene. The chain combines TRBV10-3 with TRBJ1-5; 8 bases line up with TRBD1. Germline V gene sequence: CDR1 ENHRY, CDR2 SYGVKD. Trimming cost V 6 bases and J 5 bases; bases outside gene matches: 6. The CDR3 runs to 14 residues. The CDR3 sequence: CAIRGTGGDQPQHF. The part of the CDR3 DNA that was read is TGTGCCATCAGGGGGACAGGTGGGGATCAGCCC.

This clone has at least ten counts. Read sequence stops 3 residues before the CDR3 end, and the germline J gene provides the missing end. The gene calls are TRBV2 and TRBJ1-1; D might be TRBD1 (6 bases). Trimming pared 4 bases from V and 5 bases from J, leaving 17 bases between. The CDR3 covers 15 residues. Germline CDR1 SNHLY, CDR2 FYNNEI. Partial CDR3 DNA: TGTGCCAGCAGTGCGGGCTTAGGGGGAGGGACTGAA. Amino acids: CASSAGLGGGTE. The whole CDR3 sequence reads CASSAGLGGGTEAFF.

This clone was detected many times. The CDR3 is cut off 3 residues early in the read; its end comes from the germline J gene. The chain uses TRBV18 and TRBJ1-1; D gene ambiguous. The V gene lost 1 base and the J gene lost 3 bases, with 15 bases spanning the gap. Germline CDR1 and CDR2: KGHSH and LQKENI. This CDR3 region has 16 residues. This CDR3 reads CASSPRRRLGDTEAFF. The DNA read from the CDR3 is TGTGCCAGCTCACCACGTCGTCGCCTGGGCGACACTGAA.